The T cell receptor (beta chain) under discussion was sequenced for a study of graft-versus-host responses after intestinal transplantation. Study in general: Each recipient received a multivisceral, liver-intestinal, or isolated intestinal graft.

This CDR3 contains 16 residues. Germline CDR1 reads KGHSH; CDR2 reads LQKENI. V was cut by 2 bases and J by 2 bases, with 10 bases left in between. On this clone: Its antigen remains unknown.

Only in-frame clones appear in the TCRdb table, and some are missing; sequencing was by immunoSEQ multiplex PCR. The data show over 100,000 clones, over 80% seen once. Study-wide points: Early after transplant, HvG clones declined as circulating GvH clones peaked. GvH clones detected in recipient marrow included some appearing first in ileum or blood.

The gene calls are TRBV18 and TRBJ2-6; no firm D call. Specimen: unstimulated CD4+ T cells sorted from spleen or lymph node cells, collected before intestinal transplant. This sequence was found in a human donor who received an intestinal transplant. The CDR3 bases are TGTGCCAGCTCACCAGCCAGCTACCCTGGGGCCAACGTCCTGACTTTC. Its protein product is CASSPASYPGANVLTF.